The 10 T cell receptor beta chains presented below share a single source sample, sequenced in a study of blood T cell repertoires in COVID-19. Some clones are missing from TCRdb's copy, which holds only in-frame ones; the method was immunoSEQ multiplex PCR. The sample consists of around 280,000 clones, around 87% of them appearing once. The specimen was peripheral blood. These receptors were taken from a woman aged 30 to 39 who had recovered from COVID-19.

The rearrangement links TRBV7-9 to TRBJ2-7, with TRBD1 matching over 7 bases. The CDR3 runs to 14 residues. V lost 5 bases, J lost 0 bases, and 4 bases stayed unmatched. Germline CDR1 reads SEHNR; CDR2 reads FQNEAQ (reference sequence). CDR3 DNA: TGTGCCAGCAGCAAAACAGGGGCCTCCTACGAGCAGTACTTC. Translated: CASSKTGASYEQYF.

The chain is built from TRBV5-8 and TRBJ1-6, with 7 positions matching TRBD1. This CDR3 comprises 13 residues. The germline V gene has CDR1 SGHTS and CDR2 YDEGEE. V was clipped by 4 bases and J by 9 bases; unmatched bases: 4. CDR3 sequence: CASSKNRGSPLHF. Here the CDR3 DNA reads TGTGCCAGCAGCAAGAACAGGGGTTCACCCCTCCACTTT.

V usage is TRBV30 and J usage is TRBJ2-2; D may be TRBD1 (5 bases). From germline, CDR1 is GTSNPN and CDR2 SVGIG (reference sequence). Trimming cost V 0 bases and J 4 bases, with 9 bases left between them. This CDR3 has 14 residues. CDR3 nucleotide sequence: TGTGCCTGGAGTGTAAGCAGGGTCACCGGGGAGCTGTTTTTT. Protein: CAWSVSRVTGELFF.

The genes are TRBV15 and TRBJ2-5; D remains ambiguous. In germline, CDR1 is LNHNV, CDR2 YYDKDF (reference sequence). This CDR3 comprises 14 residues. The germline V and J ends were trimmed by 0 bases and 1 base, with 6 bases remaining between them. CDR3 sequence (DNA): TGTGCCACCAGCAGAGACACTCGCCAAGAGACCCAGTACTTC. It is translated as CATSRDTRQETQYF. Based on the CDR3 plus reference TRBV15 and TRBJ2-5, the full variable domain is DAMVIQNPRYQVTQFGKPVTLSCSQTLNHNVMYWYQQKSSQAPKLLFHYYDKDFNNEADTPDNFQSRRPNTSFCFLDIRSPGLGDTAMYLCATSRDTRQETQYFGPGTRLLVL.

The DNA of the CDR3 is TGTGCCAGCAGTTTTAGGGAGGTACATGGCTACACCTTC. Translation gives CASSFREVHGYTF. The chain couples TRBV28 to TRBJ1-2; no reliable D call. This CDR3 has 13 amino acids. Germline lookup yields CDR1 MDHEN and CDR2 SYDVKM. Trimming shortened V by 3 bases and J by 6 bases, and 11 bases separated the two germline ends.

The chain is built from TRBV30 and TRBJ1-1; 7 bases line up with TRBD1. The trim removed 2 bases at V and 2 bases at J, leaving 8 bases unmatched. The CDR3 sequence is 15 residues long. The germline V gene has CDR1 GTSNPN and CDR2 SVGIG (reference sequence). DNA for the CDR3: TGTGCCTGGAGTCTGTGGACAGGTTTCAACACTGAAGCTTTCTTT. Amino acid sequence: CAWSLWTGFNTEAFF.

This rearrangement joins TRBV12-3 or TRBV12-4 to TRBJ2-7; TRBD1 is a possible D gene (6 bases). Trimming removed 5 bases from V and 3 bases from J, with 8 bases in between. CDR3 length equals 12 residues. The CDR3 DNA reads as TGTGCCAGCAGTCAACAGGGCTACGAGCAGTACTTC. Translated, it gives CASSQQGYEQYF.

The chain uses TRBV7-2 and TRBJ1-3; the match to TRBD1 covers 7 bases. V trimming: 1 base; J trimming: 1 base; junction bases outside the gene matches: 1. The V gene's germline CDR1 is SGHTA and CDR2 FQGNSA. The CDR3 covers 15 residues. CDR3 in amino acids: CASSLEGASGNTIYF. The CDR3 DNA reads as TGTGCCAGCAGCTTAGAGGGGGCGTCTGGAAACACCATATATTTT.

The genes are TRBV5-1 and TRBJ2-3; 11 nucleotides match TRBD1. Germline V lookup: CDR1 SGHRS, CDR2 YFSETQ. V lost 3 bases to trimming and J lost 4 bases; unmatched junction nucleotides: 7. The CDR3 is 16 residues long. CDR3 residues: CASSWTGTGGSDTQYF. In DNA form, the CDR3 reads TGCGCCAGCAGCTGGACCGGGACAGGGGGATCAGATACGCAGTATTTT. Using reference TRBV5-1 and TRBJ2-3 for the parts outside the CDR3, the full variable domain is KAGVTQTPRYLIKTRGQQVTLSCSPISGHRSVSWYQQTPGQGLQFLFEYFSETQRNKGNFPGRFSGRQFSNSRSEMNVSTLELGDSALYLCASSWTGTGGSDTQYFGPGTRLTVL.

CDR3 nucleotides: TGTGCCAGTAGTCTACAGGGGGCAAAATCTACTAACTATGGCTACACCTTC. Its protein is CASSLQGAKSTNYGYTF. The rearrangement uses TRBV19 and TRBJ1-2; TRBD1 aligns across 9 bases. The germline V gene has CDR1 LNHDA and CDR2 SQIVND (reference sequence). The CDR3 covers 17 residues. The trim removed 5 bases at V and 0 bases at J, leaving 10 bases unmatched. Supplemented by reference TRBV19 and TRBJ1-2, the full variable domain reads DGGITQSPKYLFRKEGQNVTLSCEQNLNHDAMYWYRQDPGQGLRLIYYSQIVNDFQKGDIAEGYSVSREKKESFPLTVTSAQKNPTAFYLCASSLQGAKSTNYGYTFGSGTRLTVV.